This is a list of T cell receptor beta chains from one sample in a study of identical twins' blood T cells. TCRdb itself ran the 5' RACE reads through MiXCR, one entry per CDR3 protein. The sample has a few hundred thousand distinct CDR3 sequences; more than 25% are singletons. Sequencing used PBMCs. Every receptor here comes from a woman aged 18-55 years in good health. The CDR3 runs from the conserved cysteine through the conserved F or W. Fields, in order: V gene, D gene, clone size, J gene, CDR3 protein, CDR3 DNA. D genes are given only for firm matches. Clone size is given for some rows only: seen once, a few or many times, or a class if the clone is expanded.

TRBV18	NA	few	TRBJ2-1	CASSLMETGSNEQFF	TGTGCCAGCTCACTGATGGAGACCGGTAGCAATGAGCAGTTCTTC
TRBV5-1	TRBD2	NA	TRBJ2-1	CASSLDGGSYSYNEQFF	TGCGCCAGCAGCTTGGATGGCGGGAGCTACTCCTACAATGAGCAGTTCTTC
TRBV20-1	TRBD1	few	TRBJ1-2	CSATPPGGQGWGYTF	TGCAGTGCGACACCCCCCGGGGGACAGGGTTGGGGCTACACCTTC
TRBV12-3/TRBV12-4	NA	NA	TRBJ2-3	CASRSIKGPGADTQYF	TGTGCCAGCAGATCAATTAAAGGCCCCGGGGCAGATACGCAGTATTTT
TRBV6-5	NA	few	TRBJ2-2	CASSYLTGELFF	TGTGCCAGCAGTTACCTCACCGGGGAGCTGTTTTTT
TRBV29-1	NA	NA	TRBJ1-1	CSVGVGSALF	NA
TRBV29-1	NA	NA	TRBJ1-1	CSVVVSAGRSAFF	TGCAGCGTTGTGGTTTCGGCAGGGAGGTCGGCTTTCTTT
TRBV29-1	NA	NA	TRBJ2-2	CSVVDGGGTGELFF	TGCAGCGTTGTTGATGGCGGTGGCACCGGGGAGCTGTTTTTT
TRBV6-1	NA	many	TRBJ2-3	CASSDGGPTDTQYF	TGTGCCAGCAGTGATGGGGGCCCCACAGATACGCAGTATTTT
TRBV29-1	NA	many	TRBJ1-1	CSAGRGAQNTEAFF	TGCAGCGCCGGGAGGGGAGCCCAGAACACTGAAGCTTTCTTT
TRBV14	TRBD1	few	TRBJ1-1	CASSQDMTGYTEAFF	TGTGCCAGCAGCCAAGATATGACAGGGTATACTGAAGCTTTCTTT
TRBV3-1	NA	many	TRBJ2-1	CASSQDVGTTRKFF	TGTGCCAGCAGCCAAGATGTAGGGACCACTAGGAAGTTCTTC
TRBV7-9	NA	few	TRBJ1-1	CASSSTTDHEAFF	TGTGCCAGCAGCTCAACGACAGACCATGAAGCTTTCTTT
TRBV7-2	NA	NA	TRBJ1-1	CASSLVWGSETEAFF	TGTGCCAGCAGCTTAGTGTGGGGTTCGGAGACTGAAGCTTTCTTT
TRBV5-1	TRBD2	NA	TRBJ2-3	CASSTSGTSGRRSADTQYF	TGCGCCAGCAGTACGTCTGGGACTAGCGGGAGAAGAAGTGCAGATACGCAGTATTTT
TRBV20-1	TRBD2	few	TRBJ2-1	CCARGVRTSVHEQFF	TGCTGTGCTAGGGGTGTCCGGACTAGTGTACATGAGCAGTTCTTC
TRBV5-6	NA	few	TRBJ2-1	CASSLWRRPNYNEQFF	TGTGCCAGCAGCTTGTGGAGACGGCCCAACTACAATGAGCAGTTCTTC
TRBV3-1	TRBD2	NA	TRBJ2-7	CASSQNSGRTEQYF	TGTGCCAGCAGCCAAAATAGCGGGAGGACCGAGCAGTACTTC
TRBV5-1	NA	many	TRBJ1-2	CASSLTARFGYTF	TGCGCCAGCAGCTTGACAGCCCGATTTGGCTACACCTTC
TRBV5-1	NA	NA	TRBJ1-1	CASSLVEGVAFF	TGCGCCAGCAGCTTAGTCGAAGGAGTTGCTTTCTTT
TRBV11-2	TRBD2	many	TRBJ2-3	CASSLDPSGRSSDTQYF	TGTGCCAGCAGCTTAGATCCTAGCGGGAGGTCCTCAGATACGCAGTATTTT
TRBV18	NA	NA	TRBJ2-5	CASDRGIQETQYF	TGTGCCAGCGACCGTGGGATCCAAGAGACCCAGTACTTC
TRBV6-5	NA	few	TRBJ1-1	CASSYGVGAFF	TGTGCCAGCAGTTACGGCGTGGGAGCTTTCTTT
TRBV29-1	TRBD1	NA	TRBJ2-5	CSVGTVIQETQYF	TGCAGCGTCGGGACAGTGATCCAAGAGACCCAGTACTTC
TRBV5-1	NA	NA	TRBJ2-7	CASSLMGGSYEQYF	TGCGCCAGCAGCTTGATGGGGGGCTCCTACGAGCAGTACTTC
TRBV12-3/TRBV12-4	NA	many	TRBJ1-5	CASSLITGGPQHF	TGTGCCAGCAGTTTAATTACAGGAGGTCCCCAGCATTTT
TRBV29-1	NA	NA	TRBJ2-3	CSVHRLTSTDTQYF	TGCAGCGTCCACAGGTTGACTAGCACAGATACGCAGTATTTT
TRBV11-3	NA	few	TRBJ2-3	CASSRSGPTDTQYF	TGTGCCAGCAGCCGAAGTGGCCCCACAGATACGCAGTATTTT
TRBV5-6	NA	NA	TRBJ1-2	CASSLQFEDSNYGYTF	TGTGCCAGCAGCTTGCAGTTTGAGGATTCTAACTATGGCTACACCTTC
TRBV29-1	TRBD2	NA	TRBJ2-1	CSMLTSGSGSSYNEQFF	TGCAGCATGTTGACTAGCGGGAGTGGGAGCTCCTACAATGAGCAGTTCTTC
TRBV4-3	NA	NA	TRBJ1-1	CASSPFSSENTEAFF	TGCGCCAGCAGCCCGTTCAGTAGCGAAAACACTGAAGCTTTCTTT
TRBV27	NA	NA	TRBJ2-7	CASSPSPYTAAYEQYF	TGTGCCAGCAGCCCGTCCCCCTACACGGCCGCCTACGAGCAGTACTTC
TRBV20-1	NA	NA	TRBJ2-7	CSARNTSRDEQYF	TGCAGTGCTAGAAATACTAGCAGGGACGAGCAGTACTTC
TRBV5-1	TRBD1	NA	TRBJ2-2	CASSIGQGLIGELFF	TGCGCCAGCAGCATTGGACAGGGGTTAATCGGGGAGCTGTTTTTT
TRBV5-1	NA	few	TRBJ1-2	CASRVQSDPTNYGYTF	TGCGCCAGCAGAGTTCAGAGCGACCCTACTAACTATGGCTACACCTTC
TRBV2	NA	NA	TRBJ1-2	CASRRSAREGYGYTF	TGTGCCAGCAGAAGGTCAGCCAGGGAGGGCTATGGCTACACCTTC
TRBV6-5	NA	few	TRBJ2-1	CASSREGQFF	TGTGCCAGCAGCCGCGAGGGGCAGTTCTTC
TRBV10-3	TRBD2	NA	TRBJ2-1	CAISEYPREGGRAYNEQFF	TGTGCCATCAGTGAGTACCCTCGCGAGGGCGGGAGAGCTTACAATGAGCAGTTCTTC
TRBV20-1	NA	once	TRBJ2-5	CSAIPGRRETQYF	TGCAGTGCTATCCCCGGAAGGAGAGAGACCCAGTACTTC
TRBV27	NA	few	TRBJ2-7	CASSLRFGPLYERYF	TGTGCCAGCAGTTTAAGGTTTGGGCCGCTCTACGAGCGGTACTTC
TRBV5-5	NA	NA	TRBJ1-3	CASSLEGAVSGNTIYF	TGTGCCAGCAGCTTGGAAGGAGCGGTATCAGGAAACACCATATATTTT
TRBV3-1	TRBD1	NA	TRBJ2-7	CASSQAGTDYEQYF	TGTGCCAGCAGCCAAGCGGGGACAGATTACGAGCAGTACTTC
TRBV5-4	TRBD2	NA	TRBJ2-3	CASSTGLAGITDTQYF	TGTGCCAGCAGTACAGGACTAGCGGGAATCACAGATACGCAGTATTTT
TRBV9	NA	NA	TRBJ2-3	CASSPRLGGIGDTQYF	TGTGCCAGCAGCCCCCGTTTAGGGGGAATCGGAGATACGCAGTATTTT
TRBV15	NA	NA	TRBJ1-4	CATSRESRVTKLFF	TGTGCCACCAGCAGAGAGTCAAGGGTTACAAAACTGTTTTTT
TRBV15	NA	few	TRBJ2-1	CATFHEGYEQFF	TGTGCCACCTTTCACGAGGGGTATGAGCAGTTCTTC
TRBV9	NA	NA	TRBJ2-7	CASSVALNDEQYF	TGTGCCAGCAGCGTAGCCCTAAACGACGAGCAGTACTTC
TRBV23-1	NA	once	TRBJ2-1	CAIPTREPDPDSNEQFF	TGCGCCATCCCTACCCGGGAGCCCGACCCAGATTCGAATGAGCAGTTCTTC
TRBV10-3	TRBD2	few	TRBJ2-5	CAISDQAGGSETQYF	TGTGCCATCAGTGATCAAGCGGGGGGTTCAGAGACCCAGTACTTC
TRBV6-5	NA	few	TRBJ2-2	CAGREYANTGELFF	TGTGCCGGACGTGAGTACGCGAACACCGGGGAGCTGTTTTTT
TRBV28	NA	many	TRBJ1-4	CASSSAIQAINEKLFF	TGTGCCAGCAGTTCCGCTATCCAGGCCATTAATGAAAAACTGTTTTTT
TRBV19	NA	few	TRBJ2-1	CASSMVGDPRNEQFF	TGTGCCAGTAGTATGGTCGGGGACCCTCGGAATGAGCAGTTCTTC
TRBV7-2	NA	few	TRBJ2-5	CASSLNGETQYF	TGTGCCAGCAGCTTAAACGGAGAGACCCAGTACTTC